The clone carrying this T cell receptor beta chain was counted once. What it recognizes is unknown. The V end was cut by 3 bases, the J end by 6 bases, with 7 bases between. The germline CDR1 and CDR2 sequences are SQVTM and ANQGSEA. The CDR3 runs to 11 residues. The sample comes from a study of T cell responses to AZD1222 COVID-19 vaccine. Generated by immunoSEQ multiplex PCR, the TCRdb table keeps only in-frame clones and is missing some. The sample contains about 110,000 clones, roughly 87% of which appear only once. The study, taken as a whole, reports: Females made up more of the donors, who were largely white British, and clonal diversity may have come out too low.

J is TRBJ2-3 and V is TRBV29-1; D is unresolved. The source is an adult in good health. The specimen was peripheral blood, collected on day 0 of AZD1222 vaccination. CDR3 coding DNA: TGCAGCGTTGAGGGCCCGGATACGCAGTATTTT. It specifies CSVEGPDTQYF.